The entry below gives a single T cell receptor (beta chain) sequence along with its context. Its specificity is unknown. PCR employed 60 Vbeta and 13 Jbeta primers. Per the authors' pipeline: About 10 million of roughly 81 million unique TCR beta chains were shared, per a later count. Only in-frame clones appear in the TCRdb table, and some are missing; sequencing was by immunoSEQ multiplex PCR. Clonal size and the V and J genes are those of that table, whereas D and trimming came from the DNA. The data show 200,000 or so clones, over 75% seen once. This entry belongs to a study of cytomegalovirus exposure and HLA in healthy donors. Broader study findings: Most TCRs appeared rarely, but some public TCRs recurred in many donors.

V was clipped by 10 bases and J by 9 bases, with 16 bases between them. In germline, CDR1 is MGHDK, CDR2 SYGVNS. The CDR3 is 12 residues long. The genes are TRBV25-1 and TRBJ2-1; D perhaps matches TRBD2 (6 bases). The sample taken for sequencing was PBMCs. The receptor was isolated from a girl aged 2 to 9 in good health and CMV-seronegative. CDR3: CATGTSSVEQFF. DNA of the CDR3: TGTGCCACCGGGACTTCCTCGGTTGAGCAGTTCTTC.